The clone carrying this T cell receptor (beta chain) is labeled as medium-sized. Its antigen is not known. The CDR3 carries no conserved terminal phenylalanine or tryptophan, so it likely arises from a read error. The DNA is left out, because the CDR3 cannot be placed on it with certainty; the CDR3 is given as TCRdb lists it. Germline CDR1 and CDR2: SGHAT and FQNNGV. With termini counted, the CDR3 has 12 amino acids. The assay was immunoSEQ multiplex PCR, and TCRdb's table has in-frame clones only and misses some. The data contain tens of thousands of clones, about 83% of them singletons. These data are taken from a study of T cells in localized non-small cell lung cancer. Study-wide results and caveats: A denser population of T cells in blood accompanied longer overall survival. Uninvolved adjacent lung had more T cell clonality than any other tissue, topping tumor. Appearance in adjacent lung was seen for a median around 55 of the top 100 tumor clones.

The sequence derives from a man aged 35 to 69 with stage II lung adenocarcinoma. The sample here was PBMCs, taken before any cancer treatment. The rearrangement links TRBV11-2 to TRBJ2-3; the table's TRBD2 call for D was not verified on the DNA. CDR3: CASSLTGLAGVV.